The entry that follows covers one TCR beta chain sequence. What it recognizes is unknown. Sequencing was performed with immunoSEQ multiplex PCR; in TCRdb, only in-frame clones are kept and a portion is missing. The repertoire holds 110,000 or so clones, with roughly 87% as singletons. This entry is derived from a study of T cell responses to AZD1222 COVID-19 vaccine. The overall study: Some second doses came at about 4 weeks and others at about 12 weeks; these were pooled. Findings and limits, study-wide: Scientists sampled the repertoires only once the peak T cell response had passed. Donors skewed white British and female; clonal diversity was possibly underestimated. Seropositive status at baseline applied to only 6 or 7 AZD1222 recipients.

Source: peripheral blood, taken on day 0 of AZD1222 vaccination. The TCR comes from an adult in good health.

The CDR3 spells CASSQLGRDEAFF. The CDR3 bases are TGTGCCAGCAGCCAATTAGGACGGGATGAAGCTTTCTTT. The chain recombines TRBV4-2 with TRBJ1-1; no definite D call. The germline gives CDR1 LGHNA, CDR2 YNFKEQ. The CDR3 is 13 amino acids. V was shortened by 2 bases and J by 7 bases, with 11 bases between the two germline ends.